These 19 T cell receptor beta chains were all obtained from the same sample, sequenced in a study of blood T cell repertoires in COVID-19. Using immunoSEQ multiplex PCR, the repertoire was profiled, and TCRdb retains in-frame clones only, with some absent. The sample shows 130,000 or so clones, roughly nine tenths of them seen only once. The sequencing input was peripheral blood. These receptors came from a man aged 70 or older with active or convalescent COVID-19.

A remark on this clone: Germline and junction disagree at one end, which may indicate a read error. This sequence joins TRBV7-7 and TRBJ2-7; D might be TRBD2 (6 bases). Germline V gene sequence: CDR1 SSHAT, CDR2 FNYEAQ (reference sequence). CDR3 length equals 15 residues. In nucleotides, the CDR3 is TGTGCTAGCAGCCCGGGACTGGGCGGGGATTCGCCCCGGTACTTC. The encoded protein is CASSPGLGGDSPRYF.

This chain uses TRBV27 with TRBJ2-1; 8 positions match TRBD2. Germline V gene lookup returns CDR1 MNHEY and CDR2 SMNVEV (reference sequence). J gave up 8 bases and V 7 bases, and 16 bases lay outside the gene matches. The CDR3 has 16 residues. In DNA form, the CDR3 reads TGTGCCAGCACCCTGGGTGCGGGAGGAGGGTTCGATGAGCAGTTCTTC. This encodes CASTLGAGGGFDEQFF.

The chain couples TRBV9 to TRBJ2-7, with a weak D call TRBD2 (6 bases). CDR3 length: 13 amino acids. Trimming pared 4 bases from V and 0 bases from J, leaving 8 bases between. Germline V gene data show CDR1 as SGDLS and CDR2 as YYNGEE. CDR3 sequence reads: CASSTGSSYEQYF. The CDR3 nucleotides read TGTGCCAGCAGCACCGGGAGCTCCTACGAGCAGTACTTC.

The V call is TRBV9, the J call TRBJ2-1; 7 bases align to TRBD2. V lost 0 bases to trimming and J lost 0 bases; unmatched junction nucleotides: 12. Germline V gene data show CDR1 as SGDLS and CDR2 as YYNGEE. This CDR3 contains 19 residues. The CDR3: CASSVAAGFSSVSYNEQFF. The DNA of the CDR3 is TGTGCCAGCAGCGTAGCAGCGGGATTCTCCTCCGTCTCCTACAATGAGCAGTTCTTC. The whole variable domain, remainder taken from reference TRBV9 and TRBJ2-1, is DSGVTQTPKHLITATGQRVTLRCSPRSGDLSVYWYQQSLDQGLQFLIQYYNGEERAKGNILERFSAQQFPDLHSELNLSSLELGDSALYFCASSVAAGFSSVSYNEQFFGPGTRLTVL.

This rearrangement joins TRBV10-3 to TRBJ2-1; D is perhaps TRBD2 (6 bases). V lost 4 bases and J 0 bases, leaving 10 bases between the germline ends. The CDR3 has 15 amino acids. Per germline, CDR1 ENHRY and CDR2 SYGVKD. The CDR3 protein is CAISGGESSYNEQFF. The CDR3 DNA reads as TGTGCCATCAGTGGGGGGGAGAGCTCCTACAATGAGCAGTTCTTC.

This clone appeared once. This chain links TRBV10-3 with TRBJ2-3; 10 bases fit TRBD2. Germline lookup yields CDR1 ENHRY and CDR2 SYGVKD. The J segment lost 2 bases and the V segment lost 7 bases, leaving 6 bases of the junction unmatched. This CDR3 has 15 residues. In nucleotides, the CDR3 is TGTGCCATCATGGGGCTAGCGGGAGCCACAGATACGCAGTATTTT. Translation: CAIMGLAGATDTQYF.

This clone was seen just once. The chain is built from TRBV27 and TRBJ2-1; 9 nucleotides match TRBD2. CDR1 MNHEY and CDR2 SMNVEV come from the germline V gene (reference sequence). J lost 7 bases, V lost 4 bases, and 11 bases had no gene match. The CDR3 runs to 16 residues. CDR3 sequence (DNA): TGTGCCAGCAGTTCTCTACCAGCGGGAGGATTGAATGAGCAGTTCTTC. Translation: CASSSLPAGGLNEQFF.

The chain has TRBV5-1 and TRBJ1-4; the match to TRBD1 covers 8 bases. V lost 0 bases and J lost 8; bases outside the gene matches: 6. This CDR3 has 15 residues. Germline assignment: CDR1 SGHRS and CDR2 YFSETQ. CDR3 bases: TGCGCCAGCAGCTTGGGGGACAGGAGTACGGAAAAACTGTTTTTT. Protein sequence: CASSLGDRSTEKLFF.

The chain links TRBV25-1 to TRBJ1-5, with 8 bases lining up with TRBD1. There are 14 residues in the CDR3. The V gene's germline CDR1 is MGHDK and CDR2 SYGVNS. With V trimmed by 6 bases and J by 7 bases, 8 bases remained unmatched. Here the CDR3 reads CASRQTGDGQPQHF. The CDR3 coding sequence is TGTGCCAGCAGGCAGACAGGGGACGGGCAGCCCCAGCATTTT.

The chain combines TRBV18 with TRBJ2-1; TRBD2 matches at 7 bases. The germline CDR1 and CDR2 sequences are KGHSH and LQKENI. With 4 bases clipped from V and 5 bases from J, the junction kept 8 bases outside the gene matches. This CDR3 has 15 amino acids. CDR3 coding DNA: TGTGCCAGCTCACAAAGCGGGACGGGTCACAATGAGCAGTTCTTC. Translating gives CASSQSGTGHNEQFF.

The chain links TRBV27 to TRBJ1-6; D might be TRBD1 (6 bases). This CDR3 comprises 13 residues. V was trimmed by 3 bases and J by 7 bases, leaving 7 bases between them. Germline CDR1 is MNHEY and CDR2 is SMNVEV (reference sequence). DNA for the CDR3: TGTGCCAGCAGTTTCACAGGGAATTCACCCCTCCACTTT. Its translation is CASSFTGNSPLHF.

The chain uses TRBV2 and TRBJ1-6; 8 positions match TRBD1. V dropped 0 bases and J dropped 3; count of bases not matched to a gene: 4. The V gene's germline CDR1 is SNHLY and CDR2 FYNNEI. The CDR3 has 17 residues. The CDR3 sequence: CASSEAPGTGYNSPLHF. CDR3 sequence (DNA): TGTGCCAGCAGTGAAGCGCCCGGGACAGGCTATAATTCACCCCTCCACTTT. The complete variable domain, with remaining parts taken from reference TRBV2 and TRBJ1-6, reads EPEVTQTPSHQVTQMGQEVILRCVPISNHLYFYWYRQILGQKVEFLVSFYNNEISEKSEIFDDQFSVERPDGSNFTLKIRSTKLEDSAMYFCASSEAPGTGYNSPLHFGNGTRLTVT.

The CDR3 protein is CSGGQGWANTEAFF. CDR3 coding DNA: TGCAGCGGTGGACAGGGGTGGGCGAACACTGAAGCTTTCTTT. This sequence joins TRBV29-1 and TRBJ1-1, with 9 positions matching TRBD1. This CDR3 region has 14 residues. Germline CDR1 and CDR2: SQVTM and ANQGSEA. Losses at the gene ends were 7 bases for V and 1 base for J; bases not matched to a gene: 7.

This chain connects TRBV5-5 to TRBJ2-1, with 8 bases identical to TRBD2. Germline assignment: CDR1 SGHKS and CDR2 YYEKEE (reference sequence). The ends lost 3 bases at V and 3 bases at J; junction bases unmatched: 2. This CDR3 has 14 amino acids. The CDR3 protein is CASSSTSGYNEQFF. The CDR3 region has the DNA TGTGCCAGCAGCTCTACTAGCGGCTACAATGAGCAGTTCTTC.

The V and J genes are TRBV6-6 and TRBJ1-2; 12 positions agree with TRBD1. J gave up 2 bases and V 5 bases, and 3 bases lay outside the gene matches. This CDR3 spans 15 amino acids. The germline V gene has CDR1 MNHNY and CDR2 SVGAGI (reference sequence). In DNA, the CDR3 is TGTGCCAGCAGTGGGGGACAGGGGGCGAACTATGGCTACACCTTC. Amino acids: CASSGGQGANYGYTF.

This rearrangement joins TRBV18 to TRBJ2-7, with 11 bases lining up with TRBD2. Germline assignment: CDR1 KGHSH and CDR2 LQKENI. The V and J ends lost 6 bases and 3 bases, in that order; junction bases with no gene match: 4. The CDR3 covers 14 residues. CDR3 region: CASSALAGGYEQYF. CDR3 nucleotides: TGTGCCAGCTCCGCTCTAGCGGGAGGCTACGAGCAGTACTTC.

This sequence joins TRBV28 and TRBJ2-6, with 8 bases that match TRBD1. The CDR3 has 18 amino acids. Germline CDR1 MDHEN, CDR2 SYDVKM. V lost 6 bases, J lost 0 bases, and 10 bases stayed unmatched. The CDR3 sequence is CASRSSGTGFSGANVLTF. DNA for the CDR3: TGTGCCAGCAGATCTTCCGGGACAGGCTTCTCTGGGGCCAACGTCCTGACTTTC.

The CDR3 reads CASSVGTESNQPQHF. The CDR3 nucleotides read TGTGCCAGCAGCGTCGGGACAGAGAGCAATCAGCCCCAGCATTTT. The chain recombines TRBV7-2 with TRBJ1-5, with 7 nucleotides matching TRBD1. Germline V lookup: CDR1 SGHTA, CDR2 FQGNSA. The CDR3 runs 15 residues. The junction had 5 bases not matched to a gene; V was cut back by 5 bases and J by 1 base.

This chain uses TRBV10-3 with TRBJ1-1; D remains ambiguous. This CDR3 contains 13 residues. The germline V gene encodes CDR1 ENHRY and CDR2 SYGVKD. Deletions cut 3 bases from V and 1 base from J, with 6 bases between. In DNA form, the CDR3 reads TGTGCCATCAGTGACCCAAAGAACACTGAAGCTTTCTTT. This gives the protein CAISDPKNTEAFF.